The 29 T cell receptor beta chains in this list originate from one sample, sequenced in a study of post-analysis software for immune sequencing data. Every TCR beta cDNA library bore unique molecular identifiers. TCRdb re-called the PCR reads with MiXCR, one entry per CDR3 protein. The sample includes roughly 400,000 distinct CDR3 sequences, less than 40% of them seen just once. These receptors are not linked to any known antigen. Notes on the study in general: Among roughly five TRBV segments more frequent in patients than controls were TRBV5-6, TRBV5-1 and TRBV20-1.

The sequenced material came from blood. Every receptor here comes from a girl aged 2-10 years with multiple sclerosis.

J is TRBJ2-1 and V is TRBV20-1; D might be TRBD2 (6 bases). The CDR3 runs to 15 residues. CDR1 and CDR2 (germline): DFQATT, SNEGSKA (reference sequence). Trimming pared 1 base from V and 6 bases from J, leaving 16 bases between. CDR3 sequence (DNA): TGCAGTGCTAGAGTGCTCTTACTAGCCGGCAATGAGCAGTTCTTC. Translated, it gives CSARVLLLAGNEQFF.

This rearrangement joins TRBV6-6 to TRBJ1-1; 9 nucleotides align to TRBD1. CDR3 size: 16 residues. Germline CDR1 reads MNHNY; CDR2 reads SVGAGI (reference sequence). Losses at the gene ends were 2 bases for V and 3 bases for J; bases not matched to a gene: 7. As DNA, the CDR3 is TGTGCCAGCAGTTACCCCCTGGACAGGGGTGACACTGAAGCTTTCTTT. Amino acids: CASSYPLDRGDTEAFF.

The gene calls are TRBV27 and TRBJ2-3; D is ambiguous. Looked up from germline, CDR1 is MNHEY and CDR2 is SMNVEV (reference sequence). The CDR3 sequence is 14 residues long. V was clipped by 0 bases and J by 4 bases, with 8 bases between them. CDR3 coding DNA: TGTGCCAGCAGTTTATCTGGATTTGCAGATACGCAGTATTTT. Protein: CASSLSGFADTQYF.

The J gene is TRBJ1-5, the V gene TRBV5-1; 7 bases are shared with TRBD1. The CDR3 sequence is 16 residues long. Per the germline V gene, CDR1 is SGHRS and CDR2 is YFSETQ. V was pared by 4 bases and J by 3 bases, with 10 bases of the junction left unmatched. The CDR3 is CASSPTGTAYNQPQHF. In DNA form, the CDR3 reads TGCGCCAGCAGCCCTACCGGGACAGCTTACAATCAGCCCCAGCATTTT.

This clonotype was observed a handful of times. DNA for the CDR3: TGCGCCAGCAGCACAACACAGGCGCCCTATGGCTACACCTTC. It translates to CASSTTQAPYGYTF. The chain employs TRBV5-1 and TRBJ1-2, with a tentative D call TRBD1 (5 bases). Trimming removed 4 bases from V and 4 bases from J, with 14 bases in between. This CDR3 comprises 14 residues. From germline, CDR1 is SGHRS and CDR2 YFSETQ.

This chain links TRBV28 with TRBJ1-1; D is unresolved. From germline, CDR1 is MDHEN and CDR2 SYDVKM. This CDR3 is 11 amino acids long. V gave up 1 base and J gave up 4 bases, with 1 base separating them. This CDR3 reads CASSLSTEAFF. The CDR3 coding sequence is TGTGCCAGCAGTTTATCCACTGAAGCTTTCTTT. Based on the CDR3 plus reference TRBV28 and TRBJ1-1, the full variable domain is DVKVTQSSRYLVKRTGEKVFLECVQDMDHENMFWYRQDPGLGLRLIYFSYDVKMKEKGDIPEGYSVSREKKERFSLILESASTNQTSMYLCASSLSTEAFFGQGTRLTVV.

J is TRBJ2-1 and V is TRBV5-1; 8 nucleotides match TRBD1. Per the germline V gene, CDR1 is SGHRS and CDR2 is YFSETQ. The CDR3 runs 15 residues. The J segment lost 5 bases and the V segment lost 1 base, leaving 5 bases of the junction unmatched. For the CDR3, the DNA is TGCGCCAGCAGCTTGTTGGACAGGGTCGACAATGAGCAGTTCTTC. It specifies CASSLLDRVDNEQFF.

The chain carries TRBV27 and TRBJ2-7, with D perhaps matching TRBD2 (6 bases). V lost 5 bases and J lost 1, with 12 bases in between. The CDR3 spans 14 residues. Looked up from germline, CDR1 is MNHEY and CDR2 is SMNVEV (reference sequence). The CDR3 DNA sequence: TGTGCCAGCAGTCAGTCGCGGGGATCCTACGAGCAGTACTTC. Translation: CASSQSRGSYEQYF.

A few counts support this clonotype. DNA of the CDR3: TGTGCCAGCAGTGAATCAACTAAGGGCTATTCACCCCTCCACTTT. Amino acids: CASSESTKGYSPLHF. V usage is TRBV25-1 and J usage is TRBJ1-6; D not certain. V was pared by 1 base and J by 8 bases, with 12 bases between. The CDR3 has 15 amino acids. Germline CDR1 MGHDK, CDR2 SYGVNS.

The J gene is TRBJ2-7, the V gene TRBV4-1, with 9 bases aligning to TRBD1. CDR3 size: 18 residues. Germline CDR1 MGHRA, CDR2 YSYEKL. The V segment lost 0 bases and the J segment 5 bases; nucleotides outside the gene matches: 14. In nucleotides, the CDR3 is TGCGCCAGCAGCCAAGATTTCCCAAGGACAGGGGATCTCAACGAGCAGTACTTC. It yields the protein CASSQDFPRTGDLNEQYF.

This clonotype was seen more than once but under ten times. The chain carries TRBV20-1 and TRBJ2-1; no definite D call. The CDR3 is made up of 16 amino acids. Trimming pared 0 bases from V and 0 bases from J, leaving 12 bases between. Looked up from germline, CDR1 is DFQATT and CDR2 is SNEGSKA (reference sequence). The CDR3 is CSARDRRHLSYNEQFF. The CDR3 region has the DNA TGCAGTGCTAGAGATCGTCGGCATCTCTCCTACAATGAGCAGTTCTTC.

This clonotype came up a few times. Here the CDR3 DNA reads TGTGCCAGCAGTTTAGGTCTAGCGTCTCCTAACGGCGAGACCCAGTACTTC. Amino acid sequence: CASSLGLASPNGETQYF. V gene TRBV12-3 or TRBV12-4 combines with J gene TRBJ2-5; TRBD2 might be the D (6 bases). The ends were cut back, 1 base at V and 5 bases at J, with 20 bases in the middle. The CDR3 consists of 17 residues.

The chain has TRBV12-3 or TRBV12-4 and TRBJ1-6, with D perhaps matching TRBD1 (6 bases). The CDR3 has 15 residues. With 2 bases removed from V and 10 bases from J, the gap between germline ends came to 15 bases. The CDR3 sequence: CASSLKGQGYSPLHF. CDR3 DNA: TGTGCCAGCAGTTTAAAGGGCCAGGGGTACTCACCCCTCCACTTT.

This clonotype has more than one count but fewer than ten. The gene calls are TRBV29-1 and TRBJ2-6, with a tentative D call TRBD1 (6 bases). The CDR3 has 16 amino acids. V shed 6 bases and J shed 2 bases, with 17 bases lying between them. Germline CDR1 is SQVTM and CDR2 is ANQGSEA. The CDR3 is CSVGTQNKAGANVLTF. The CDR3 DNA reads TGCAGCGTAGGGACACAGAATAAGGCTGGGGCCAACGTCCTGACTTTC.

The chain links TRBV11-1 to TRBJ2-2, with TRBD1 identical over 11 bases. This CDR3 is built from 21 residues. With 5 bases clipped from V and 0 bases from J, the junction kept 17 bases outside the gene matches. The germline CDR1 and CDR2 sequences are SGHAT and FQDESV (reference sequence). The CDR3 here is CASSVDLPPGQGDSNTGELFF. CDR3 bases: TGTGCCAGCAGCGTCGATCTTCCTCCGGGACAGGGGGATTCGAACACCGGGGAGCTGTTTTTT.

Notes on this clonotype: One end of the junction is discordant with germline, which a read error may explain. V and J are TRBV7-3 and TRBJ2-6; TRBD1 agrees at 7 bases. Germline values: CDR1 SGHTA, CDR2 FQGTGA. CDR3 size: 24 residues. CDR3 amino acids: CASSLRQPMGQFAPRTSGTNVLTF. For the CDR3, the DNA is TGTGCCAGCAGCTTACGTCAACCCATGGGACAGTTCGCACCTCGGACCTCTGGGACCAACGTCCTGACTTTC.

The V gene is TRBV9, the J gene TRBJ2-3; D may match TRBD1 or TRBD2 (5 bases each). The CDR3 sequence is 14 residues long. V was trimmed by 0 bases and J by 2 bases, leaving 7 bases between them. Germline V gives CDR1 SGDLS, CDR2 YYNGEE. DNA of the CDR3: TGTGCCAGCAGCGTAGGGGGGTACACAGATACGCAGTATTTT. Its translation is CASSVGGYTDTQYF.

The chain joins TRBV12-3 or TRBV12-4 to TRBJ1-2, with 11 bases matching TRBD1. The CDR3 runs 16 residues. V shed 7 bases and J 4 bases; nucleotides not matched to a gene: 11. DNA for the CDR3: TGTGCCAGCACCCTAGGGACGGGACAGGGGGTCTATGGCTACACCTTC. This encodes CASTLGTGQGVYGYTF.

In this sample, this clonotype turned up a few times. The chain couples TRBV5-6 to TRBJ2-1, with 7 positions matching TRBD2. This CDR3 region has 17 residues. Germline assignment: CDR1 SGHDT and CDR2 YYEEEE. J lost 3 bases, V lost 4 bases, and 13 bases had no gene match. In DNA form, the CDR3 reads TGTGCCAGCAGCGCAGGCGAATGGGGGACTATCTACAATGAGCAGTTCTTC. It is translated as CASSAGEWGTIYNEQFF.

This rearrangement joins TRBV20-1 to TRBJ1-5, with D possibly being TRBD1 (5 bases). CDR1 and CDR2 from the germline V gene are DFQATT and SNEGSKA (reference sequence). The V and J ends lost 0 bases and 4 bases respectively, with 10 bases between them. The CDR3 consists of 14 residues. The CDR3 region is CSARDVDSNQPQHF. In nucleotides, the CDR3 is TGCAGTGCTAGAGATGTAGACAGTAATCAGCCCCAGCATTTT.

The rearrangement joins TRBV20-1 to TRBJ2-5; 11 nucleotides align to TRBD2. V shed 1 base and J 5 bases; nucleotides not matched to a gene: 9. This CDR3 spans 16 amino acids. From germline, CDR1 is DFQATT and CDR2 SNEGSKA (reference sequence). The CDR3 DNA sequence: TGCAGTGCTAGAGCTCTCCTAGCGGGGGGCGGCGAGACCCAGTACTTC. It specifies CSARALLAGGGETQYF.

J is TRBJ2-7 and V is TRBV7-9; tentative D call: TRBD2 (5 bases). The CDR3 consists of 15 residues. With 0 bases removed from V and 3 bases from J, the gap between germline ends came to 12 bases. Germline values: CDR1 SEHNR, CDR2 FQNEAQ (reference sequence). CDR3 sequence: CASSLAGLRGYEQYF. CDR3 nucleotide sequence: TGTGCCAGCAGCTTAGCAGGGCTACGGGGCTACGAGCAGTACTTC.

There are a few counts of this clonotype. This chain uses TRBV12-3 or TRBV12-4 with TRBJ2-5; TRBD2 might be the D (7 bases). The length of the CDR3 is 14 residues. Trimming cost V 6 bases and J 8 bases, with 19 bases left between them. CDR3: CASSTGGNEVTQYF. CDR3 bases: TGTGCCAGCAGCACGGGGGGCAACGAGGTTACCCAGTACTTC.

This clonotype has more than one count but fewer than ten. The chain is built from TRBV4-1 and TRBJ1-5; maybe TRBD1 (5 bases). V gave up 1 base and J gave up 6 bases, with 7 bases separating them. Germline V gives CDR1 MGHRA, CDR2 YSYEKL. This CDR3 spans 13 amino acids. In DNA, the CDR3 is TGCGCCAGCAGCCAAGGGGGCCGTCAGCCCCAGCATTTT. As protein: CASSQGGRQPQHF.

On this clonotype itself: At one end the junction does not follow the germline gene, possibly because of a read error. The chain combines TRBV27 with TRBJ2-1; D is perhaps TRBD1 (6 bases). The CDR3 totals 15 residues. The V gene's germline CDR1 is MNHEY and CDR2 SMNVEV (reference sequence). The CDR3 reads CASSWGPMSKNEQFF. DNA of the CDR3: TGTGCCAGTAGTTGGGGGCCAATGAGTAAGAATGAGCAGTTCTTC.

This chain joins TRBV6-2 or TRBV6-3 and TRBJ2-1, with D perhaps matching TRBD2 (5 bases). Germline V gene sequence: CDR1 MNHEY, CDR2 SVGEGT. This CDR3 contains 14 residues. Trimming cost V 2 bases and J 10 bases, with 15 bases left between them. The CDR3 DNA sequence: TGTGCCAGCAGTTACGGACTGACCTCCTACGAGCAGTTCTTC. It specifies CASSYGLTSYEQFF.

This clonotype turned up a few times. The chain combines TRBV18 with TRBJ1-2, with 9 bases that match TRBD1. V lost 6 bases to trimming and J lost 5 bases; unmatched junction nucleotides: 7. The CDR3 totals 14 residues. Germline CDR1 is KGHSH and CDR2 is LQKENI. The CDR3: CASSPPGQGYGYTF. The CDR3 DNA reads TGTGCCAGCTCGCCCCCGGGACAGGGATATGGCTACACCTTC.

The count of this clonotype is one. The chain recombines TRBV5-1 with TRBJ2-6; D not resolved. The CDR3 spans 16 residues. Germline V CDR1 and CDR2: SGHRS, YFSETQ. The V end was cut by 1 base, the J end by 0 bases, with 8 bases between. The CDR3 bases are TGCGCCAGCAGCTTGCCAGCTCACTCTGGGGCCAACGTCCTGACTTTC. This encodes CASSLPAHSGANVLTF.

V is TRBV11-2 and J is TRBJ1-2; D remains ambiguous. The CDR3 extends over 13 amino acids. Between the trimmed V and J ends, which lost 2 bases and 0 bases, there was a span of 4 bases. The V gene's germline CDR1 is SGHAT and CDR2 FQNNGV. For the CDR3, the DNA is TGTGCCAGCAGCTTATCTACTAACTATGGCTACACCTTC. Translating it yields CASSLSTNYGYTF.